These 20 T cell receptor beta chains share one sample of origin, sequenced in a study of shared clonotypes between healthy human individuals. Using immunoSEQ multiplex PCR, the repertoire was profiled, and TCRdb retains in-frame clones only, with some absent. The table has 500,000 or so clones, about 96% seen once. The sample comprised naive CD4+ T cells sorted from blood. The subset: CD45RA+ positively selected. Every receptor here comes from a woman in her twenties or thirties in good health.

Notes on this clone: Other DNA sequences in the sample encode the same CDR3. The rearrangement joins TRBV5-1 to TRBJ1-5; no clear D. This CDR3 comprises 13 residues. Looked up from germline, CDR1 is SGHRS and CDR2 is YFSETQ. V lost 0 bases, J lost 4 bases, and 5 bases lay in between. The CDR3 nucleotides read TGCGCCAGCAGCTTGGAAGCAAATCAGCCCCAGCATTTT. Translated: CASSLEANQPQHF.

The CDR3 sequence: CASSLARWRALDYGYTF. The CDR3 DNA sequence: TGTGCCAGCAGCTTGGCTCGTTGGCGGGCCTTGGACTATGGCTACACCTTC. The chain links TRBV5-8 to TRBJ1-2; D gene unclear. From germline, CDR1 is SGHTS and CDR2 YDEGEE. V lost 0 bases to trimming and J lost 3 bases, with 18 bases between them. CDR3 length equals 17 residues.

This clone came up a few times. This chain joins TRBV6-5 and TRBJ2-2; 7 bases fit TRBD1. The CDR3 runs to 15 residues. Trimming cost V 4 bases and J 4 bases; bases outside gene matches: 6. Germline-derived CDR1 and CDR2 are MNHEY and SVGAGI. CDR3 in DNA: TGTGCCAGCAGTTCCCCGGGACAGACCACCGGGGAGCTGTTTTTT. Translation gives CASSSPGQTTGELFF.

The V call is TRBV19, the J call TRBJ1-4; D is undetermined. This CDR3 is 14 amino acids long. The ends were cut back, 4 bases at V and 4 bases at J, with 10 bases in the middle. CDR1 is LNHDA and CDR2 is SQIVND in the germline V gene (reference sequence). DNA of the CDR3: TGTGCCAGTAGTAAAAGGCGGGATAATGAAAAACTGTTTTTT. Encoded protein: CASSKRRDNEKLFF.

The J gene is TRBJ2-5, the V gene TRBV11-2, with D possibly being TRBD1 (5 bases). Germline values: CDR1 SGHAT, CDR2 FQNNGV. The CDR3 contains 14 residues. The V and J ends lost 5 bases and 6 bases respectively, with 16 bases between them. The CDR3 sequence: CASSQGPSTQTQYF. For the CDR3, the DNA is TGTGCCAGCAGCCAGGGCCCCAGTACCCAGACCCAGTACTTC.

The chain carries TRBV6-1 and TRBJ2-3, with 12 positions matching TRBD2. The CDR3 extends over 17 amino acids. Germline CDR1 reads MNHNS; CDR2 reads SASEGT. With V trimmed by 3 bases and J by 3 bases, 7 bases remained unmatched. CDR3 residues: CASSENLAGGPTDTQYF. The CDR3 nucleotides are TGTGCCAGCAGTGAGAACCTAGCGGGAGGGCCAACAGATACGCAGTATTTT.

This chain joins TRBV19 and TRBJ1-1, with no clear D. This CDR3 is built from 11 residues. V dropped 10 bases and J dropped 4 bases, with 10 bases sitting between them. Germline values: CDR1 LNHDA, CDR2 SQIVND (reference sequence). The CDR3 coding sequence is TGTGCCATTGGACGAGGCACTGAAGCTTTCTTT. Translation gives CAIGRGTEAFF. Filled out from reference TRBV19 and TRBJ1-1, the complete variable domain reads DGGITQSPKYLFRKEGQNVTLSCEQNLNHDAMYWYRQDPGQGLRLIYYSQIVNDFQKGDIAEGYSVSREKKESFPLTVTSAQKNPTAFYLCAIGRGTEAFFGQGTRLTVV.

The CDR3 is CASSLGLARNEQFF. Written as DNA, the CDR3 is TGTGCCAGCAGTTTAGGGCTAGCGAGAAATGAGCAGTTCTTC. The genes are TRBV27 and TRBJ2-1, with D possibly being TRBD2 (6 bases). The CDR3 loop spans 14 amino acids. Between the trimmed V and J ends, which lost 2 bases and 7 bases, there was a span of 12 bases. Germline CDR1 and CDR2: MNHEY and SMNVEV (reference sequence).

The chain couples TRBV4-2 to TRBJ1-3; D uncertain. The CDR3 sequence is 17 residues long. Germline loops: CDR1 LGHNA, CDR2 YNFKEQ. V lost 0 bases to trimming and J lost 0 bases, with 12 bases between them. CDR3 residues: CASSQDPHSVSGNTIYF. DNA for the CDR3: TGTGCCAGCAGCCAAGATCCCCACTCAGTCTCTGGAAACACCATATATTTT.

V usage is TRBV5-4 and J usage is TRBJ1-1; TRBD1 might be the D (5 bases). The CDR3 spans 14 residues. Trimming cost V 3 bases and J 0 bases, with 9 bases left between them. CDR1 is SGHNT and CDR2 is YYREEE in the germline V gene (reference sequence). The chain's CDR3 is CASSWTQMNTEAFF. Here the CDR3 DNA reads TGTGCCAGCAGCTGGACACAAATGAACACTGAAGCTTTCTTT.

The chain recombines TRBV28 with TRBJ2-1; D unclear. The CDR3 runs to 14 residues. Trimming removed 6 bases at V and 4 bases at J, with 13 bases between. The V gene's germline CDR1 is MDHEN and CDR2 SYDVKM. The CDR3 DNA is TGTGCCAGCAGAATAGGGCCAAATTACAATGAGCAGTTCTTC. Translation: CASRIGPNYNEQFF. The full variable domain, completed using reference TRBV28 and TRBJ2-1, is DVKVTQSSRYLVKRTGEKVFLECVQDMDHENMFWYRQDPGLGLRLIYFSYDVKMKEKGDIPEGYSVSREKKERFSLILESASTNQTSMYLCASRIGPNYNEQFFGPGTRLTVL.

The rearrangement uses TRBV5-1 and TRBJ2-7; D may be TRBD2 (5 bases). Trimming took off 1 base at V and 2 bases at J, with 13 bases between the two ends. The CDR3 extends over 15 amino acids. Per germline, CDR1 SGHRS and CDR2 YFSETQ. The CDR3 spells CASSLPQRNTYEQYF. Written as DNA, the CDR3 is TGCGCCAGCAGCTTGCCACAGCGGAACACCTACGAGCAGTACTTC.

The rearrangement joins TRBV2 to TRBJ1-5, with D unclear. The CDR3 spans 15 residues. Germline CDR1 is SNHLY and CDR2 is FYNNEI. Trimming cost V 6 bases and J 7 bases, with 19 bases left between them. The CDR3 DNA is TGTGCCAGCAGCGGACGGAATACATTGGGACAGCCCCAGCATTTT. It codes for CASSGRNTLGQPQHF.

The rearrangement links TRBV7-2 to TRBJ2-7; D could derive from TRBD1 or TRBD2 (5 bases each). CDR1 is SGHTA, CDR2 FQGNSA, per germline. V lost 1 base and J lost 5, with 21 bases in between. The CDR3 is made up of 17 amino acids. The CDR3 nucleotides are TGTGCCAGCAGCTTAGATCTGGGGCGCACTTTGGGGGACGAGCAGTACTTC. Protein sequence: CASSLDLGRTLGDEQYF.

The chain employs TRBV5-4 and TRBJ1-1, with 8 positions matching TRBD1. V lost 4 bases and J lost 3; bases outside the gene matches: 8. In germline, CDR1 is SGHNT, CDR2 YYREEE (reference sequence). The CDR3 has 15 residues. CDR3 amino acids: CASSPWTGRDTEAFF. CDR3 nucleotides: TGTGCCAGCAGCCCGTGGACAGGGAGAGACACTGAAGCTTTCTTT.

The chain employs TRBV28 and TRBJ1-5, with D possibly matching TRBD1 (5 bases). Germline V gene sequence: CDR1 MDHEN, CDR2 SYDVKM. This CDR3 has 17 residues. Trimming took 5 bases from V and 2 from J, leaving 19 bases between them. This CDR3 reads CASSPRERNDGNQPQHF. CDR3 bases: TGTGCCAGCAGTCCCAGGGAAAGAAATGATGGCAATCAGCCCCAGCATTTT.

The rearrangement uses TRBV5-4 and TRBJ2-2; 10 bases align to TRBD2. This CDR3 is 19 amino acids long. Per germline, CDR1 SGHNT and CDR2 YYREEE (reference sequence). V was clipped by 2 bases and J by 5 bases; unmatched bases: 15. In DNA, the CDR3 is TGTGCCAGCAGCTTCTCTGTCCTCGTCCTAGCGGGAGAAACCGGGGAGCTGTTTTTT. It encodes CASSFSVLVLAGETGELFF.

This rearrangement joins TRBV27 to TRBJ2-6; no clear D gene. This CDR3 contains 17 residues. V lost 5 bases, J lost 1 base, and 15 bases lay in between. The germline V gene has CDR1 MNHEY and CDR2 SMNVEV (reference sequence). The CDR3 bases are TGTGCCAGCAGTCCCAAAGACACCCGATCTGGGGCCAACGTCCTGACTTTC. This sequence encodes CASSPKDTRSGANVLTF.

This chain joins TRBV11-1 and TRBJ2-7, with D perhaps assigned TRBD1 or TRBD2 (6 bases each). CDR3 size: 14 residues. Germline CDR1 reads SGHAT; CDR2 reads FQDESV (reference sequence). V lost 4 bases and J lost 3, with 13 bases in between. The CDR3 sequence: CASSSIRGLYEQYF. The CDR3 nucleotides read TGTGCCAGCAGCTCGATCCGGGGGCTCTACGAGCAGTACTTC.

The chain recombines TRBV27 with TRBJ2-1; D may match TRBD1 or TRBD2 (6 bases each). The CDR3 totals 13 residues. Between the trimmed V and J ends, which lost 7 bases and 7 bases, there was a span of 14 bases. Per germline, CDR1 MNHEY and CDR2 SMNVEV (reference sequence). The CDR3 is CASTGGNGNEQFF. In nucleotides, the CDR3 is TGTGCCAGCACCGGGGGCAATGGTAATGAGCAGTTCTTC.